This T cell receptor (beta chain) stems from a study of glioma-infiltrating T cells (dated by TCRdb to 2016 to 2018). Background for the entire study: Low-grade gliomas were represented by WHO grade II oligodendrogliomas or astrocytomas, and glioblastomas were represented by WHO grade IV tumors that were sampled at initial rather than recurrent diagnosis. Blood libraries targeted 4.5- to 10-fold sequencing coverage of 920,000 or so peripheral T cells. The paired cohort was made up of three low-grade glioma patients, several primary glioblastoma patients and three non-glioma patients who contributed non-neoplastic brain tissue. The study sequenced TCR alpha- and beta-chain repertoires from glioma tissue, from non-neoplastic brain tissue and from matched peripheral blood mononuclear cells. Each tissue-infiltrating repertoire was compared with the same patient's peripheral blood repertoire to measure divergence between tissue and blood T-cell populations. Dexamethasone was administered to glioma patients for six or fewer days before surgery.

The CDR3 spans 14 residues, from the cysteine through the phenylalanine. Only CDR3 DNA remains: 42 bases, in frame from the first base. V is pared back by 5 bases and J by 0 bases, with 7 bases lying between the germline termini. CDR1 and CDR2 are read off the germline V gene as MNHNS and SASEGT. TCR alpha and beta CDR3 regions were amplified with the iRepertoire nested amplicon-rescue multiplex PCR (arm-PCR) platform from RNA. The input for one-step reverse transcription and amplification was roughly 85-400 ng of either tissue mRNA or PBMC total RNA. Following bead purification, Illumina adapters were added through a secondary multiplex PCR, and the libraries were then gel-purified between 200 and 400 bp. Demultiplexing relied on internal 6-nucleotide barcodes carried by the libraries. Libraries were sequenced on an Illumina MiSeq with 2x220 or 2x250 nucleotide paired-end reads. On the study's bioinformatics: Paired reads were merged with FLASH 1.2.11 and aligned to the GRCh37 human genome with BWA-MEM before extracting TRA and TRB reads. For V and J assignment, an IMGT-derived reference of cassette sequences and CDR3 motifs that included pseudogenes was used. Three-frame translation of reads was performed, and productive CDR3s were defined as those with a C...FGXG motif and no stop codons. Clonotypes were defined as unique combinations of V-J cassette pair and CDR3 amino acid sequence. Reads were filtered by Hamming distance, with the threshold set by the sequence error rate of each sample in mapped regions. TCRdb itself trimmed the public reads at Q25 with fastp, ran MiXCR and retained productive beta chains. Every entry covers one CDR3 protein and lists the most common genes and DNA from its rows. The V and J calls shown here were made by TCRdb, not taken from the authors' results. The sample contains more than 300,000 distinct CDR3 sequences, around 45% of them found a single time. The top ten hold about 11% of the sample.

Overall results and qualifications from the work: Group comparisons rested on small numbers: three non-neoplastic, three low-grade glioma and 7 or 8 glioblastoma patients. VJ-independent divergence between tissue and blood was lower than expected in non-neoplastic patients but higher than expected in all gliomas, particularly low-grade gliomas. Patients with low tissue-blood divergence were marked by a signature set of shared blood CDR3 motifs, and this signature set was depleted in highly divergent patients. Only a very small number of CDR3 sequences turned up in both tissue and blood, a result put down to high CDR3 diversity combined with limited sampling.

Surgical brain or tumor specimens were cryofrozen in liquid nitrogen immediately after resection, and peripheral blood cells were collected concurrently. With regard to this clonotype: Which antigen it targets is not known. No base quality values were provided; no much bigger clone lies one nucleotide off.

The chain joins TRBV6-1 to TRBJ2-2; the D gene could be either TRBD1 or TRBD2, each agreeing at 5 bases. Sequencing was done on a sample of glioma tissue, nonneoplastic brain tissue, or PBMCs (not recorded which). This clonotype was obtained from a human donor with low-grade glioma or glioblastoma, undergoing nonglioma brain surgery, or in good health (not recorded which). The encoded CDR3 is CASSWGPNTGELFF. The DNA reads as follows: TGTGCCAGCAGTTGGGGACCGAACACCGGGGAGCTGTTTTTT.